The sequence of this T cell receptor beta chain was determined in a study of blood T cell repertoires in COVID-19 (dated by TCRdb to the early 2020s). For the study in its entirety: The collaborator samples originated in the United States, Italy and Spain and spanned the acute and convalescent phases of COVID-19. The prospective study material was composed of cDNA or gDNA derived from T cells, B-cell-depleted T cells, or PBMCs. Subjects who had been exposed to COVID-19, were actively infected with it, or had recovered from it provided the deeply sampled blood TCRbeta repertoires that made up the dataset. The repertoires were made available in a free public database intended to serve as a resource for research on the immune response to SARS-CoV-2. The samples were drawn from the first 160 participants of the ongoing ImmuneRACE study and from 950 to 1,500 subjects provided by 6 global collaborators. Nearly every sample came with metadata listing a de-identified subject ID, COVID-19 status, age in years and sex. HLA class I and class II types, where available, came from metadata supplied by the sample provider rather than from assay-based typing. What the work shows at the level of the full study, not this receptor alone: Clinical and demographic metadata were provided uncurated, with the amount varying by source and participant.

Its CDR3 holds 12 amino acids, cysteine through phenylalanine. Only the CDR3 DNA is retained, 36 bases long and in frame from the first base. From a lookup of the germline V gene, CDR1 and CDR2 are SGHAT and FQNNGV. Deletion took 1 base off V and 11 bases off J, with a span of 11 bases between the germline ends. TCRbeta CDR3 regions were amplified from genomic DNA using the immunoSEQ Assay, a bias-controlled multiplex PCR. The authors processed their data as follows. The number of nucleated cells in each sample was estimated from the amplification of reference gene primers within the assay. To quantify the absolute abundance of each unique TCRbeta CDR3 rearrangement, sequence reads were collapsed and filtered. For each sample, productive Simpson clonality was calculated as the square root of Simpson's diversity index across productive rearrangements. The table was pulled from immuneACCESS by TCRdb, which kept in-frame rearrangements only. Such tables lose some clones; where checked, under half of the loss comes from unresolved V genes, and the rest has no known cause. Clonal size and the V and J genes are those of that table, whereas D and trimming came from the DNA. This sample lists about 75,000 clones; 70% to 80% were detected once. 5% to 6% of the sample comes from the top ten.

With regard to this clone: Its antigen remains unidentified. Base qualities are not provided; no much larger clone lies one nucleotide away.

Each collaborating institution followed its own protocols to collect whole blood in K2EDTA tubes. For TCRbeta analysis, collaborators shipped samples as frozen whole blood, isolated PBMCs, or DNA extracted from either of those sample types. This sequence was found in a woman older than 75 with active or convalescent COVID-19. Sequences were obtained from peripheral blood. This sequence uses TRBV11-2 and TRBJ1-1, and perhaps TRBD1 as D gene, on 5 matching bases. The nucleotide sequence reads TGTGCCAGCAGCTTAGGACAAAACAGGGCTTTCTTT. This is translated as CASSLGQNRAFF.